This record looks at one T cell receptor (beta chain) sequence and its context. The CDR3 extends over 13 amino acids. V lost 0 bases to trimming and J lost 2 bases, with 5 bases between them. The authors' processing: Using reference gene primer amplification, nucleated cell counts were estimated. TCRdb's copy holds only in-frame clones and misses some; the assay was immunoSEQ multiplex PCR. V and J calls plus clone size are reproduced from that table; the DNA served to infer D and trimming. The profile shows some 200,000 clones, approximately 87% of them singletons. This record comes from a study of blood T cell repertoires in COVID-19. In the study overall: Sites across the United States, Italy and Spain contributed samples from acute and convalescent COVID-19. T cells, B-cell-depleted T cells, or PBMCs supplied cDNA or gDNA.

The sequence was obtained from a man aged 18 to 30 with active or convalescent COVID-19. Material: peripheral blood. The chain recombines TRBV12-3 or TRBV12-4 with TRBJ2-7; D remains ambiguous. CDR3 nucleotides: TGTGCCAGCAGTTTAGCGCGAACCTACGAGCAGTACTTC. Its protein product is CASSLARTYEQYF.